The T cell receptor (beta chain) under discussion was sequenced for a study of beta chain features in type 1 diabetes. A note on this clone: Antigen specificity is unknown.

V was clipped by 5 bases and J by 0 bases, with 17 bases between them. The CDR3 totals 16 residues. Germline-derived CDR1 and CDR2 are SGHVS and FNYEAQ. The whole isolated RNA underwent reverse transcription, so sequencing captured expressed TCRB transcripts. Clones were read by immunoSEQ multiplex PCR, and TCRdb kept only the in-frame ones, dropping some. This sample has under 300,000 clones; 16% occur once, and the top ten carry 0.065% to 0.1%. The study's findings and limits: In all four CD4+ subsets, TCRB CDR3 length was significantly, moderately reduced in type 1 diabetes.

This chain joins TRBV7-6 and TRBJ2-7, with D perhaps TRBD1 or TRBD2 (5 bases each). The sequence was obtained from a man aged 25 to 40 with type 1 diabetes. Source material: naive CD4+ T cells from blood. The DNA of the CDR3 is TGTGCCAGCAGCGTAAATCCGGGGCCGAGCTCCTACGAGCAGTACTTC. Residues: CASSVNPGPSSYEQYF.